The sequence of this T cell receptor beta chain was determined in a study of pediatric ulcerative colitis. Notes on the study in general: In rectum, acute severe colitis had expanded clones and less diversity.

The CDR3 totals 13 residues. Germline loops: CDR1 MGHDK, CDR2 SYGVNS. V was shortened by 2 bases and J by 5 bases, with 9 bases between the two germline ends. Comment on this clone: Antigen specificity is unknown.

Samples were sequenced at Survey level, maximum 500,000 reads. TCRdb's table, derived via immunoSEQ multiplex PCR, lists solely in-frame clones and lacks some. The table lists approximately 32,000 clones, about four fifths of them singletons. The sequence came from a boy between 10 and 17 years old with severe ulcerative colitis. Sequenced material: blood. The V and J genes are TRBV25-1 and TRBJ1-1, with D hard to call. This CDR3 reads CASSEQPWTEAFF. As DNA, the CDR3 is TGTGCCAGCAGTGAACAACCGTGGACTGAAGCTTTCTTT.